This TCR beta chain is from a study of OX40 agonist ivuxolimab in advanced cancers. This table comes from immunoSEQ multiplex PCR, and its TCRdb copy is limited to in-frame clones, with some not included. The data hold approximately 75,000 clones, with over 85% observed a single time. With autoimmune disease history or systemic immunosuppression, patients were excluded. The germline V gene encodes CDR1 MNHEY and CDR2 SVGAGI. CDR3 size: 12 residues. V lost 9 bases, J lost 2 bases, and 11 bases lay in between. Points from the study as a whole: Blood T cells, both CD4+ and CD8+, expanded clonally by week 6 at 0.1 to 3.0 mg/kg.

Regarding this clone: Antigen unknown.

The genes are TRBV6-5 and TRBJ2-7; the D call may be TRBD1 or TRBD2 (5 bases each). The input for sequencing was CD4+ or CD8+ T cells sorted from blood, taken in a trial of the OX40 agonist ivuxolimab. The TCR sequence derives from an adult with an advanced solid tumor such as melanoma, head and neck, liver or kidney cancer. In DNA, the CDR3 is TGTGCCAGTCGGGACGGAACCTACGAGCAGTACTTC. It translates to CASRDGTYEQYF.